This T cell receptor (beta chain) originates from a study of T cells in Graves' hyperthyroidism and ophthalmopathy (dated by TCRdb to about 2019). At the level of the whole study: Peripheral blood samples were taken at the time of initial diagnosis, prior to any treatment. Whether ophthalmopathy could be predicted prospectively was tested in an independent validation cohort made up of some 20 hyperthyroidism patients plus 17 patients who later progressed to ophthalmopathy. The study also compared thyroid tissue and blood T-cell repertoires from roughly six Graves' hyperthyroidism patients. A discovery cohort of approximately 97 patients, 43 with Graves' ophthalmopathy and 57 with stable Graves' hyperthyroidism, was used to find distinguishing TCR V-J signatures. The roughly 91 discovery patients were randomly divided into training and test sets at a 7:3 ratio. The paper reports TCR Vbeta CDR3 sequencing of approximately 140 peripheral blood samples: 40 to 45 ophthalmopathy, about 75 hyperthyroidism and approximately 17 progressor patients. After sampling, hyperthyroidism patients received methimazole starting at 30 mg daily, and ophthalmopathy patients received high-dose intravenous methylprednisolone. Summary of the overall study and its limitations: Most expanded thyroid clonotypes (frequency above 0.001) were also detected in blood, suggesting blood repertoires may reflect thyroid immune responses. Ophthalmopathy was separated from stable hyperthyroidism by a 13 V-J signature model, with around 90% sensitivity and approximately 81% specificity obtained in cross-validation and 80%/75% obtained in testing. No statistical method was used to set the sample size in advance, and investigators knew the group allocation. During validation, the model predicted progression to ophthalmopathy a median of roughly 7.1 months ahead of onset, with almost 71% sensitivity and 72% to 80% specificity.

Taken from cysteine to phenylalanine, the CDR3 has 19 residues. The only DNA kept is the CDR3, 57 bases in frame from the first base. Trimming at the junction amounts to 4 bases on V and 6 bases on J, and the germline ends lie 27 bases apart. For CDR1 and CDR2, the germline V gene lists SNHLY and FYNNEI. The TCR beta CDR3 regions were amplified from the RNA transcripts. A first-round RT-PCR of the TCR CDR3 used the HTBI primer set with the Qiagen OneStep RT-PCR kit. A second multiplex PCR round built the libraries, followed by size selection and purification. The libraries were sequenced on an Illumina HiSeq2000 using paired-end 100 bp reads. Processing in the source paper ran as follows. SOAPnuke was used to process the raw data, removing reads that contained adapters or uncalled bases, had a mean Phred below 15, or lacked an exact match to the constant primer or identifier. High-quality paired reads were merged using COPE v1.2.5, and each unique nucleotide sequence was defined as a clonotype. MiTCR v1.1 was used to align the clonotypes against IMGT TRBV, TRBD and TRBJ reference segments. The analysis was restricted to V-J combinations with a frequency above 0.0001, which together covered about 99% of the repertoires. A TCS score was defined as the ratio of F50 (clonal expansion) to E x V (chaos), with BLOSUM62-based TCRdist applied between CDR3 peptides within each V-J. Welch's t-statistics and random forest reduced around 510 V-J features to 10 to 15, which were used in a naive Bayes classifier (R e1071). TCRdb ran its own pipeline on the public reads, namely fastp trimming at Q25 and MiXCR clone calling, and kept in-frame beta chains. Rows with a matching CDR3 protein are joined into one entry that keeps the most common DNA and genes. Clone size and V and J calls follow TCRdb, not the original study. The sample has hundreds of thousands of distinct CDR3 sequences on record, about 15% of them singletons. 10% to 13% of the sample rests with the top ten.

Stable Graves' hyperthyroidism was defined as the absence of progression to ophthalmopathy over 18 months of follow-up. Hyperthyroidism patients were newly diagnosed, had a disease duration of under 2 months, and were aged 18 to 65 years. Patients with uncontrolled infections, other autoimmune diseases, pregnancy or lactation were excluded. Diagnoses were based on clinical symptoms, serum thyroxine and TRAb, thyroid ultrasound and orbital computed tomography. PBMCs were separated from around 9.1 ml of fresh peripheral blood using Ficoll-Paque density gradient centrifugation. Total RNA was extracted using Trizol reagent, and RNA quality was assessed on an Agilent 2100 Bioanalyzer. With regard to this clonotype: Its antigen has not been determined. One base away lies a much larger clone, so this may be a sequencing read error.

The V and J segments used are TRBV2 and TRBJ2-2, and possibly TRBD1, on 6 matching bases. This TCR was sampled from a woman younger than 30 with Graves' hyperthyroidism. The specimen sequenced was blood. The CDR3 in this case is CASSGRGRGMVGRAGELFF. Here is the DNA: TGTGCCAGCAGTGGAAGGGGGAGAGGGATGGTGGGTCGAGCCGGGGAGCTGTTTTTT.